This TCR beta chain came from a study of cytomegalovirus exposure and HLA in healthy donors. Primers for the PCR totalled 60 Vbeta and 13 Jbeta. Some clones are missing from TCRdb's copy, which holds only in-frame ones; the method was immunoSEQ multiplex PCR. The data contain tens of thousands of clones, more than 60% of them seen just once; the ten biggest clones take up 1.6%. Study conclusions and caveats: In a later analysis, at a false discovery rate of 0.05, 16,951 TCR beta sequences matched HLA alleles. As a later analysis revealed, the rate of TCR association differed by HLA locus, with DRB1 most and HLA-C fewest. Researchers counted 150 to 200 TCR beta chains as cytomegalovirus-associated.

This clone was seen a few times. The target antigen is unknown. Losses at the gene ends were 3 bases for V and 4 bases for J; bases not matched to a gene: 9. The CDR3 sequence is 17 residues long. Germline V CDR1 and CDR2: MGHRA, YSYEKL. Sequenced sample: PBMCs. The sequence came from a man between 35 and 55 years old in good health and CMV-seronegative. This rearrangement joins TRBV4-1 to TRBJ2-5, with 12 bases lining up with TRBD2. The CDR3 DNA reads as TGCGCCAGCAGCCACCCGCCGACTAGCGGGAGTGCAGAGACCCAGTACTTC. Amino acids: CASSHPPTSGSAETQYF.